This T cell receptor beta chain came from a study of spatial heterogeneity in lung cancer. About the research overall: Detection of beta-chain sequences consistently exceeded that of alpha-chain sequences. Each unique TCR and UMI combination was seen more than ten times on average in raw reads.

TCR cDNA molecules each had a unique molecular identifier. MiXCR was run by TCRdb on the 5' RACE reads, yielding one entry per CDR3 protein. This sample has more than 25,000 distinct CDR3 sequences; 5% to 6.5% occur once, and the top ten carry roughly a fifth. This CDR3 spans 15 amino acids. After removal of 4 bases from V and 0 bases from J, the junction contained 6 bases not matched to a gene. CDR1 is MNHEY and CDR2 is SVGEGT in the germline V gene. Turning to this clonotype: Its antigen is currently unknown.

Study-wide findings and caveats: Ubiquitous expanded tumor TCRs showed up in blood more at resection than follow-up.

The time point: blood at routine non-recurrence follow-up after resection. Whole RNA from tumor, nontumor lung or frozen PBMC was sequenced unsorted. The clonotype originates from a male donor with early-stage non-small cell lung cancer. The material was PBMCs, obtained at follow-up. The chain employs TRBV6-2 or TRBV6-3 and TRBJ2-7; 7 bases align to TRBD1. CDR3 residues: CASSSSRGYSYEQYF. CDR3 nucleotides: TGTGCCAGCAGTTCTAGCAGGGGGTACTCCTACGAGCAGTACTTC.